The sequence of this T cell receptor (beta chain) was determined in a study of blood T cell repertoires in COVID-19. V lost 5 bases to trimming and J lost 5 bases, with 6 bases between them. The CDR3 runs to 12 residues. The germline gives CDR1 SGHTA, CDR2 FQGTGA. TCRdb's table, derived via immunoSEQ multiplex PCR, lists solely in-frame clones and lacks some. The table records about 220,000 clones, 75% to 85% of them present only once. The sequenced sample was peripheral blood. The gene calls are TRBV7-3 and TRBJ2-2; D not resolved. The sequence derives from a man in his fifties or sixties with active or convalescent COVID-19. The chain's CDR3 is CASSTSTGELFF. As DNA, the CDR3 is TGTGCCAGCAGCACGAGTACCGGGGAGCTGTTTTTT.